Described below is a single T cell receptor (beta chain) sequence and its context. Unmatched junction bases numbered 1, after V lost 0 bases and J lost 7 bases. This CDR3 is 16 amino acids long. CDR1 is KGHSH, CDR2 LQKENI, per germline. The sequenced template was cDNA made from the entire isolated RNA. The repertoire was sequenced with immunoSEQ multiplex PCR; TCRdb's copy has only in-frame clones and lacks some. The sample records 200,000 to 250,000 clones, 9.6% being singletons. The source of the sample is a study of beta chain features in type 1 diabetes. Study context: When patients were set against healthy donors, age, gender and cell yields were similar.

Material for sequencing was naive CD4+ T cells from blood. The rearrangement links TRBV18 to TRBJ2-1; TRBD2 aligns across 15 bases. This sequence originates from a woman aged 18-29 years in good health. CDR3 protein: CASSPPGLAGGNEQFF. For the CDR3, the DNA is TGTGCCAGCTCACCACCCGGACTAGCGGGGGGGAATGAGCAGTTCTTC.